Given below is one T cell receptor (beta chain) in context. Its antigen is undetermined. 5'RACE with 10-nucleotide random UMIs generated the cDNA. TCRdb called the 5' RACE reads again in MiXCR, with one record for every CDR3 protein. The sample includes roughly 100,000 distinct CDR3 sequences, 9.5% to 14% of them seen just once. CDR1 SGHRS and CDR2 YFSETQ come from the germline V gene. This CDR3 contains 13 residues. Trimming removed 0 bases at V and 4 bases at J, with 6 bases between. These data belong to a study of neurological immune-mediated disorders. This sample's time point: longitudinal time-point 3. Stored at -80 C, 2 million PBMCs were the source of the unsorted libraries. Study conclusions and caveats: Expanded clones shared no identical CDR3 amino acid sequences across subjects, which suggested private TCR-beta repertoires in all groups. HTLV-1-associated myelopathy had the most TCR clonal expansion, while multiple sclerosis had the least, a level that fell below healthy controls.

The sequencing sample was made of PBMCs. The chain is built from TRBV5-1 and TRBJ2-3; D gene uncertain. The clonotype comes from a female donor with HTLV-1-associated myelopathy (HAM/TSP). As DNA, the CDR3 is TGCGCCAGCAGCTTGGAAAGGCCAGATACGCAGTATTTT. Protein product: CASSLERPDTQYF.